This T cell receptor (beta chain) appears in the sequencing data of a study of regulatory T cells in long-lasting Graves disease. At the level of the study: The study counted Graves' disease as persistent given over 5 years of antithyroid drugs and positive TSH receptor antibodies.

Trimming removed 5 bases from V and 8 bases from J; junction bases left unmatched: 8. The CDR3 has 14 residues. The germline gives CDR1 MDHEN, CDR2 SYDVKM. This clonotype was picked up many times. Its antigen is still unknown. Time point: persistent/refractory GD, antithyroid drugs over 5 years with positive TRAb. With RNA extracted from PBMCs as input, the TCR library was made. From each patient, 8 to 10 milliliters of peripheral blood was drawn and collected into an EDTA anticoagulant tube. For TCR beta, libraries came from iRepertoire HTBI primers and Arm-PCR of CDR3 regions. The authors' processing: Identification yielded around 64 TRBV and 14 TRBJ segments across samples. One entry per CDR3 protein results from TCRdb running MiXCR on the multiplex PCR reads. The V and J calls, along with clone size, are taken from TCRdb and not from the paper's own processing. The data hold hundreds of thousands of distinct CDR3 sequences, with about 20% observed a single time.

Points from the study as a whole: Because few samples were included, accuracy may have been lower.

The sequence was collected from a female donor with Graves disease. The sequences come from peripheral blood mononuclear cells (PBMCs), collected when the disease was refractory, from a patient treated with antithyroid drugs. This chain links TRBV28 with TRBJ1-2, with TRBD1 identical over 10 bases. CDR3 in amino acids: CASSGLSGQGGYTF. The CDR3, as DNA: TGTGCCAGCAGTGGTTTATCGGGACAGGGGGGCTACACCTTC.